A selection of T cell receptor beta chains follows, all from one sample in a study of blood T cell repertoires in COVID-19. TCRdb's table, derived via immunoSEQ multiplex PCR, lists solely in-frame clones and lacks some. The repertoire holds 140,000 to 150,000 clones, 70% to 90% seen once, with about 2.8% in the top ten. Source material: peripheral blood. The receptors were gathered from a human donor with acute or convalescent COVID-19. The donor label of this sample is uncertain. CDR3s include the opening cysteine and the closing phenylalanine or tryptophan. A D gene is named only where the DNA matches it firmly. Size is stated for part of the rows, as once, few or many counts, or as a class when the clone is expanded.

V gene: TRBV6-2/TRBV6-3
D gene: .
clone size: .
J gene: TRBJ2-7
CDR3 protein: CASSSLNLNSYEQYF
CDR3 DNA: TGTGCCAGCAGTTCCCTTAACTTAAACTCCTACGAGCAGTACTTC

V gene: TRBV19
D gene: TRBD1
clone size: .
J gene: TRBJ1-3
CDR3 protein: CASSRGGASGNTIYF
CDR3 DNA: TGTGCCAGTAGTAGAGGGGGCGCATCTGGAAACACCATATATTTT

V gene: TRBV5-8
D gene: .
clone size: .
J gene: TRBJ2-2
CDR3 protein: CASSLGQRNTGELFF
CDR3 DNA: TGTGCCAGCAGCTTGGGACAGAGGAACACCGGGGAGCTGTTTTTT

V gene: TRBV27
D gene: .
clone size: .
J gene: TRBJ1-1
CDR3 protein: CASSLSKNTEAFF
CDR3 DNA: TGTGCCAGCAGTTTATCCAAGAACACTGAAGCTTTCTTT

V gene: TRBV5-1
D gene: TRBD1
clone size: once
J gene: TRBJ2-1
CDR3 protein: CASSSTRTGSNEQFF
CDR3 DNA: TGCGCCAGCAGCTCGACGAGGACAGGGAGCAATGAGCAGTTCTTC

V gene: TRBV19
D gene: TRBD2
clone size: .
J gene: TRBJ2-7
CDR3 protein: CASSIRGGASTYEQYF
CDR3 DNA: TGTGCCAGTAGTATTAGGGGAGGGGCGTCTACCTACGAGCAGTACTTC

V gene: TRBV6-1
D gene: .
clone size: .
J gene: TRBJ2-1
CDR3 protein: CASSERSSGFTYNEQFF
CDR3 DNA: TGTGCCAGCAGTGAACGGTCCTCAGGGTTTACCTACAATGAGCAGTTCTTC

V gene: TRBV7-9
D gene: TRBD1
clone size: .
J gene: TRBJ1-2
CDR3 protein: CASSLLGQENYGYTF
CDR3 DNA: TGTGCCAGCAGCTTGCTCGGACAGGAAAACTATGGCTACACCTTC

V gene: TRBV6-5
D gene: TRBD2
clone size: .
J gene: TRBJ2-5
CDR3 protein: CASRSSSGETQYF
CDR3 DNA: TGTGCCAGCAGGTCGTCTAGCGGGGAGACCCAGTACTTC

V gene: TRBV5-4
D gene: TRBD2
clone size: .
J gene: TRBJ2-1
CDR3 protein: CASSLRPVISGGEQFF
CDR3 DNA: TGTGCCAGCAGCTTACGCCCTGTTATTAGCGGGGGTGAGCAGTTCTTC

V gene: TRBV5-1
D gene: .
clone size: .
J gene: TRBJ1-2
CDR3 protein: CASSLADYGYTF
CDR3 DNA: TGCGCCAGCAGCTTGGCAGACTATGGCTACACCTTC

V gene: TRBV7-9
D gene: .
clone size: .
J gene: TRBJ2-3
CDR3 protein: CASMLRGGDTQYF
CDR3 DNA: TGTGCCAGCATGCTCAGGGGCGGAGATACGCAGTATTTT

V gene: TRBV9
D gene: TRBD1
clone size: .
J gene: TRBJ2-3
CDR3 protein: CASSGTQGATDTQYF
CDR3 DNA: TGTGCCAGCAGCGGAACTCAGGGGGCCACAGATACGCAGTATTTT

V gene: TRBV9
D gene: .
clone size: few
J gene: TRBJ2-1
CDR3 protein: CASSVDSYGEDEQFF
CDR3 DNA: TGTGCCAGCAGCGTAGATTCGTACGGAGAAGATGAGCAGTTCTTC

V gene: TRBV5-1
D gene: .
clone size: .
J gene: TRBJ2-1
CDR3 protein: CASSSHSRLTLSYNEQFF
CDR3 DNA: TGCGCCAGCAGCTCTCACTCCAGGCTCACCCTATCCTACAATGAGCAGTTCTTC

V gene: TRBV28
D gene: TRBD1
clone size: .
J gene: TRBJ2-7
CDR3 protein: CATGTTGGRYEQYF
CDR3 DNA: TGTGCCACCGGAACGACAGGGGGCCGATACGAGCAGTACTTC

V gene: TRBV12-3/TRBV12-4
D gene: .
clone size: .
J gene: TRBJ1-5
CDR3 protein: CASSLSYQPQHF
CDR3 DNA: TGTGCCAGCAGTCTGTCCTACCAGCCCCAGCATTTT

V gene: TRBV19
D gene: TRBD1
clone size: .
J gene: TRBJ1-5
CDR3 protein: CASSIRTGGILEPQHF
CDR3 DNA: TGTGCCAGTAGTATCCGGACAGGGGGCATTCTTGAGCCCCAGCATTTT

V gene: TRBV5-4
D gene: .
clone size: .
J gene: TRBJ2-5
CDR3 protein: CASSADGGGGETQYF
CDR3 DNA: TGTGCCAGCAGCGCAGATGGGGGAGGGGGGGAGACCCAGTACTTC

V gene: TRBV7-2
D gene: TRBD1
clone size: .
J gene: TRBJ2-3
CDR3 protein: CASTPRQGAWTQYF
CDR3 DNA: TGTGCCAGCACCCCGAGGCAGGGGGCGTGGACGCAGTATTTT

V gene: TRBV29-1
D gene: TRBD2
clone size: once
J gene: TRBJ2-3
CDR3 protein: CSVTQLAGTDTQYF
CDR3 DNA: TGCAGCGTGACACAACTAGCGGGCACAGATACGCAGTATTTT

V gene: TRBV19
D gene: TRBD1
clone size: .
J gene: TRBJ2-2
CDR3 protein: CASSTHPGQGAGELFF
CDR3 DNA: TGTGCCAGTAGTACCCATCCGGGACAGGGAGCCGGGGAGCTGTTTTTT

V gene: TRBV3-1/TRBV3-2
D gene: .
clone size: .
J gene: TRBJ1-2
CDR3 protein: CASSPKRVGDIYGYTF
CDR3 DNA: TGTGCCAGCAGCCCCAAGCGTGTGGGGGACATCTATGGCTACACCTTC

V gene: TRBV19
D gene: .
clone size: .
J gene: TRBJ1-2
CDR3 protein: CASSKDRPTF
CDR3 DNA: TGTGCCAGTAGTAAGGACAGACCAACCTTC

V gene: TRBV6-5
D gene: TRBD1
clone size: once
J gene: TRBJ1-5
CDR3 protein: CASRYRGNQPQHF
CDR3 DNA: TGTGCCAGCAGATACAGGGGAAATCAGCCCCAGCATTTT

V gene: TRBV12-3/TRBV12-4
D gene: .
clone size: .
J gene: TRBJ2-3
CDR3 protein: CASSRSTDTQYF
CDR3 DNA: TGTGCCAGCAGTCGGTCCACAGATACGCAGTATTTT

V gene: TRBV6-1
D gene: TRBD1
clone size: .
J gene: TRBJ1-5
CDR3 protein: CASSALGTGNNQPQHF
CDR3 DNA: TGTGCCAGCAGTGCGCTCGGGACAGGAAACAATCAGCCCCAGCATTTT

V gene: TRBV19
D gene: TRBD1
clone size: .
J gene: TRBJ2-2
CDR3 protein: CASSISLYGTGVSGYYSGELFF
CDR3 DNA: TGTGCCAGTAGTATCTCCCTATACGGGACAGGGGTTTCTGGCTATTATTCAGGGGAGCTGTTTTTT

V gene: TRBV5-1
D gene: TRBD2
clone size: .
J gene: TRBJ2-3
CDR3 protein: CASRSAGVPDTQYF
CDR3 DNA: TGCGCCAGCAGATCAGCGGGAGTGCCAGATACGCAGTATTTT

V gene: TRBV29-1
D gene: TRBD1
clone size: .
J gene: TRBJ2-5
CDR3 protein: CSVENRGRRETQYF
CDR3 DNA: TGCAGCGTTGAAAACAGGGGGCGCAGAGAGACCCAGTACTTC

V gene: TRBV7-7
D gene: .
clone size: .
J gene: TRBJ1-3
CDR3 protein: CASSSGEGNTIYF
CDR3 DNA: TGTGCTAGCAGCTCAGGGGAGGGAAACACCATATATTTT

V gene: TRBV6-2/TRBV6-3
D gene: .
clone size: .
J gene: TRBJ1-1
CDR3 protein: CASSWDIRGTEAFF
CDR3 DNA: TGTGCCAGCAGTTGGGACATACGTGGCACTGAAGCTTTCTTT

V gene: TRBV3-1/TRBV3-2
D gene: TRBD1
clone size: .
J gene: TRBJ1-2
CDR3 protein: CASSQDTGGYGYTF
CDR3 DNA: TGTGCCAGCAGCCAAGATACAGGGGGTTATGGCTACACCTTC

V gene: TRBV4-1
D gene: .
clone size: .
J gene: TRBJ1-6
CDR3 protein: CASSQDDQYVNSPLHF
CDR3 DNA: TGCGCCAGCAGCCAAGATGATCAGTACGTGAATTCACCCCTCCACTTT

V gene: TRBV7-2
D gene: .
clone size: .
J gene: TRBJ1-2
CDR3 protein: CASSSGSRDGYTF
CDR3 DNA: TGTGCCAGCAGCTCTGGGTCCAGGGATGGCTACACCTTC

V gene: TRBV6-5
D gene: TRBD1
clone size: .
J gene: TRBJ2-7
CDR3 protein: CATTGQVSYEQYF
CDR3 DNA: TGTGCCACTACGGGACAGGTCTCCTACGAGCAGTACTTC

V gene: TRBV7-8
D gene: .
clone size: .
J gene: TRBJ2-1
CDR3 protein: CASSLELPYNEQFF
CDR3 DNA: TGTGCCAGCAGCCTGGAGCTACCATACAATGAGCAGTTCTTC

V gene: TRBV4-1
D gene: .
clone size: .
J gene: TRBJ1-2
CDR3 protein: CASSQGVFNYGYTF
CDR3 DNA: TGCGCCAGCAGCCAAGGAGTCTTTAACTATGGCTACACCTTC

V gene: TRBV28
D gene: TRBD1
clone size: .
J gene: TRBJ2-7
CDR3 protein: CASSSDRSSYEQYF
CDR3 DNA: TGTGCCAGCAGTTCGGACAGGAGCTCCTACGAGCAGTACTTC

V gene: TRBV25-1
D gene: .
clone size: .
J gene: TRBJ2-7
CDR3 protein: CASSPDPGHPKQYF
CDR3 DNA: TGTGCCAGCAGTCCCGATCCGGGACATCCAAAGCAGTACTTC

V gene: TRBV6-5
D gene: .
clone size: few
J gene: TRBJ1-3
CDR3 protein: CASSSTGNSGNTIYF
CDR3 DNA: TGTGCCAGCAGCTCGACAGGAAACTCTGGAAACACCATATATTTT

V gene: TRBV15
D gene: TRBD1
clone size: .
J gene: TRBJ2-5
CDR3 protein: CATSRDMGQQETQYF
CDR3 DNA: TGTGCCACCAGCAGAGATATGGGACAGCAAGAGACCCAGTACTTC

V gene: TRBV3-1/TRBV3-2
D gene: .
clone size: few
J gene: TRBJ1-4
CDR3 protein: CASSQTGGTTNEKLFF
CDR3 DNA: TGTGCCAGCAGCCAAACCGGGGGAACAACTAATGAAAAACTGTTTTTT